Shown below are 19 T cell receptor beta chains from a single sample sequenced in a study. TCRdb re-called the 5' RACE reads with MiXCR, one entry per CDR3 protein. The sample yields about 50,000 distinct CDR3 sequences, 28% seen once. Sequencing was performed on naive CD4+ T cells sorted from blood. Subset defined: naive CD4+ T cells, CD4+CD45RA+CD25-. Receptors were obtained from a female donor with breast cancer.

The chain couples TRBV7-2 to TRBJ2-5, with D maybe TRBD2 (5 bases). Germline V gives CDR1 SGHTA, CDR2 FQGNSA. The V end was cut by 7 bases, the J end by 5 bases, with 14 bases between. The CDR3 is 13 residues long. The CDR3 DNA sequence: TGTGCCAGCAACCGACGGGAACACGAGACCCAGTACTTC. Amino acids: CASNRREHETQYF.

The chain has TRBV7-9 and TRBJ1-2, with 7 bases lining up with TRBD1. V lost 5 bases and J lost 4; bases outside the gene matches: 10. The CDR3 has 15 amino acids. Germline CDR1 is SEHNR and CDR2 is FQNEAQ (reference sequence). CDR3 coding DNA: TGTGCCAGCAGCACTTCTTTTCAGGGGGGCTATGGCTACACCTTC. Translation: CASSTSFQGGYGYTF. The whole variable domain, remainder taken from reference TRBV7-9 and TRBJ1-2, is DTGVSQNPRHKITKRGQNVTFRCDPISEHNRLYWYRQTLGQGPEFLTYFQNEAQLEKSRLLSDRFSAERPKGSFSTLEIQRTEQGDSAMYLCASSTSFQGGYGYTFGSGTRLTVV.

This clonotype came up a few times. CDR3: CASSLLAGENEQFF. The CDR3 nucleotides are TGCGCCAGCAGCTTGCTAGCGGGAGAAAATGAGCAGTTCTTC. The V gene is TRBV5-1, the J gene TRBJ2-1, with 10 bases lining up with TRBD2. This CDR3 is built from 14 residues. In germline, CDR1 is SGHRS, CDR2 YFSETQ. The J segment lost 7 bases and the V segment lost 1 base, leaving 2 bases of the junction unmatched.

About this clonotype: A much larger clonotype is one base distant, so this may be a read error. The rearrangement joins TRBV10-1 to TRBJ2-1; no definite D call. Per the germline V gene, CDR1 is WNHNN and CDR2 is SYGVQD (reference sequence). Trimming took 7 bases from V and 9 from J, leaving 16 bases between them. CDR3 length: 13 amino acids. The CDR3 DNA follows: TGCGCCAGCAACCTATCCCAAGACGGTGAGCAGTTCTTC. This gives the protein CASNLSQDGEQFF.

This clonotype has ten or more counts. The chain recombines TRBV4-3 with TRBJ1-3; no clear D gene. V lost 0 bases, J lost 4 bases, and 4 bases lay in between. CDR1 and CDR2 from the germline V gene are LGHNA and YSLEER. The CDR3 has 13 amino acids. The CDR3 DNA is TGCGCCAGCAGCCAAGATGGGGGAAACACCATATATTTT. The encoded protein is CASSQDGGNTIYF.

The chain carries TRBV6-2 or TRBV6-3 and TRBJ1-5, with 8 bases that match TRBD1. The CDR3 loop spans 16 amino acids. V lost 10 bases to trimming and J lost 4 bases; unmatched junction nucleotides: 15. Germline CDR1 reads MNHEY; CDR2 reads SVGEGT. As DNA, the CDR3 is TGTGCCATCAGCCTCTTACGACAGGGGAGGAATCAGCCCCAGCATTTT. It is translated as CAISLLRQGRNQPQHF.

Many counts were recorded for this clonotype. The chain has TRBV7-2 and TRBJ2-1; D is unresolved. Trimming took 2 bases from V and 2 from J, leaving 7 bases between them. The germline V gene encodes CDR1 SGHTA and CDR2 FQGNSA. The CDR3 runs to 14 residues. The DNA of the CDR3 is TGTGCCAGCAGCTTAAGTCTAGCCTACAATGAGCAGTTCTTC. Its protein is CASSLSLAYNEQFF.

This clonotype was observed once. Germline is not matched at one junction end, which may reflect a read error. The V and J genes are TRBV28 and TRBJ1-1, with 8 bases matching TRBD1. In germline, CDR1 is MDHEN, CDR2 SYDVKM. The CDR3 is 14 amino acids. CDR3: CATGQGGRSPEALF. CDR3 in DNA: TGTGCCACCGGACAGGGCGGGCGGAGTCCCGAAGCTCTCTTT.

This chain uses TRBV7-3 with TRBJ2-3; 12 bases line up with TRBD2. Unmatched junction bases numbered 5, after V lost 0 bases and J lost 4 bases. CDR1 and CDR2 (germline): SGHTA, FQGTGA. The CDR3 sequence is 17 residues long. The DNA for the CDR3 is TGTGCCAGCAGCTTAACTGGGACTAGCGGGTATCCAGATACGCAGTATTTT. Protein sequence: CASSLTGTSGYPDTQYF.

This clonotype was picked up one time. At one end, the junction sequence differs from germline, possibly due to a read error. CDR3 nucleotide sequence: TGTACCAGCAGCTTGCGGGGGGAACTCGGTACGCAGTATTTT. Its protein product is CTSSLRGELGTQYF. V is TRBV7-9 and J is TRBJ2-3; 8 bases are shared with TRBD2. CDR3 length: 14 amino acids. CDR1 SEHNR and CDR2 FQNEAQ come from the germline V gene (reference sequence).

The V gene is TRBV20-1, the J gene TRBJ2-3; 11 bases fit TRBD2. The CDR3 sequence is 16 residues long. In germline, CDR1 is DFQATT, CDR2 SNEGSKA (reference sequence). Trimming cost V 3 bases and J 0 bases; bases outside gene matches: 5. The CDR3 DNA is TGCAGTGCTAGTGGCTTAGCGGGAGGGAGCACAGATACGCAGTATTTT. Protein sequence: CSASGLAGGSTDTQYF.

This rearrangement joins TRBV28 to TRBJ1-6, with 7 bases that match TRBD1. In germline, CDR1 is MDHEN, CDR2 SYDVKM. V lost 5 bases and J lost 7; bases outside the gene matches: 11. CDR3 size: 16 residues. CDR3 sequence: CASSPTFRDSNSPLHF. In DNA, the CDR3 is TGTGCCAGCAGTCCGACATTCCGGGACAGCAATTCACCCCTCCACTTT. The complete variable domain, with remaining parts taken from reference TRBV28 and TRBJ1-6, reads DVKVTQSSRYLVKRTGEKVFLECVQDMDHENMFWYRQDPGLGLRLIYFSYDVKMKEKGDIPEGYSVSREKKERFSLILESASTNQTSMYLCASSPTFRDSNSPLHFGNGTRLTVT.

A remark on this clonotype: At one end the junction does not follow the germline gene, possibly because of a read error. This rearrangement joins TRBV20-1 to TRBJ1-5; D is undetermined. The V gene's germline CDR1 is DFQATT and CDR2 SNEGSKA (reference sequence). The CDR3 contains 15 residues. CDR3 in amino acids: CSARDRLNSYQPQHF. CDR3 coding DNA: TGCAGTGCTAGAGATCGGCTTAATAGCTATCAGCCCCAGCATTTT.

This clonotype was recorded a few times. The chain combines TRBV4-1 with TRBJ1-5; D is undetermined. The ends were cut back, 1 base at V and 3 bases at J, with 10 bases in the middle. The CDR3 is made up of 15 amino acids. The V gene's germline CDR1 is MGHRA and CDR2 YSYEKL. CDR3 amino acids: CASSQVGPYNQPQHF. The CDR3 region has the DNA TGCGCCAGCAGCCAAGTCGGGCCGTACAATCAGCCCCAGCATTTT.

A remark on this clonotype: One end of the junction varies from germline; a read error may be responsible. The rearrangement joins TRBV6-1 to TRBJ2-5; unclear D gene. From germline, CDR1 is MNHNS and CDR2 SASEGT. The CDR3 spans 13 residues. CDR3 coding DNA: TGCGCCAGCAGTGAAGTAGTCCCCGGGACCCAGTACTTC. This gives the protein CASSEVVPGTQYF.

This clonotype was seen once. Since no conserved phenylalanine or tryptophan closes the CDR3, a read error is the likely cause. The genes are TRBV7-8 and TRBJ2-3, with D perhaps TRBD2 (6 bases). This CDR3 has 15 residues. The germline gives CDR1 SGHVS, CDR2 FQNEAQ. The V end lost 2 bases, the J end lost 0 bases, and 9 bases lay between the germline ends. The CDR3 here is CASSLRRGSTDTQYS. The DNA for the CDR3 is TGTGCCAGCAGCTTACGGCGGGGAAGCACAGATACGCAGTATTCT.

CDR3 sequence (DNA): TGCAGTGCTGCGAACGGGGGGACTGAAGCTTTCTTT. Translated: CSAANGGTEAFF. The chain recombines TRBV20-1 with TRBJ1-1; the D gene is possibly TRBD1 (5 bases). The CDR3 is 12 amino acids. Germline V gene lookup returns CDR1 DFQATT and CDR2 SNEGSKA (reference sequence). The ends were cut back, 5 bases at V and 5 bases at J, with 12 bases in the middle.

This clonotype showed up just a few times. This chain links TRBV10-3 with TRBJ1-1; D is ambiguous. Trimming pared 4 bases from V and 7 bases from J, leaving 7 bases between. Germline V gives CDR1 ENHRY, CDR2 SYGVKD. This CDR3 contains 11 residues. The CDR3 reads CAISGDSEAFF. CDR3 sequence (DNA): TGTGCCATCAGTGGCGATAGTGAAGCTTTCTTT.

The chain employs TRBV29-1 and TRBJ2-1; 8 bases agree with TRBD2. Germline loops: CDR1 SQVTM, CDR2 ANQGSEA. V lost 4 bases and J lost 0; bases outside the gene matches: 2. This CDR3 is 14 amino acids long. The CDR3 sequence: CSVAAGGSYNEQFF. The DNA of the CDR3 is TGCAGCGTTGCGGCGGGAGGCTCCTACAATGAGCAGTTCTTC.